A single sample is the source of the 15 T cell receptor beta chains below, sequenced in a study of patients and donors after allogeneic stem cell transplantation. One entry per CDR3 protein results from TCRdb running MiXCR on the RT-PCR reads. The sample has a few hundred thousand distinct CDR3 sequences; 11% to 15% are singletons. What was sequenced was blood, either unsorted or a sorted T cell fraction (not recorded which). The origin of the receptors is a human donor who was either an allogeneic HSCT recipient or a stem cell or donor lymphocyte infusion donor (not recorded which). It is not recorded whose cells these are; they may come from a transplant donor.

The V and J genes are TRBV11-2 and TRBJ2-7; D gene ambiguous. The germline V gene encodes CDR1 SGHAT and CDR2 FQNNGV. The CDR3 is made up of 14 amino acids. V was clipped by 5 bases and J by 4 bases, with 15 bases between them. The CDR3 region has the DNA TGTGCCAGCAGCCCTAACATTGAGAGTTACGAGCAGTACTTC. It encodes CASSPNIESYEQYF.

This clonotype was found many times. The CDR3 DNA follows: TGTGCCAGCAGTCCCCAGACAGGGATGGGCACTGAAGCTTTCTTT. Protein product: CASSPQTGMGTEAFF. The genes are TRBV12-3 or TRBV12-4 and TRBJ1-1, with 7 positions matching TRBD1. The CDR3 runs 15 residues. The V gene end was trimmed by 5 bases and the J gene end by 4 bases; junction bases not matched to a gene: 10.

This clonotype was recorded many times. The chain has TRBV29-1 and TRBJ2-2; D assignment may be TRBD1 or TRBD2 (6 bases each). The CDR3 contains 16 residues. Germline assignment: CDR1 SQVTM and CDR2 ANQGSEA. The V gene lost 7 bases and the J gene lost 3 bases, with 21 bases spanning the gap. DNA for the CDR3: TGCAGCGCAGGGCGCTTAGGGGGGTCGGACACCGGGGAGCTGTTTTTT. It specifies CSAGRLGGSDTGELFF.

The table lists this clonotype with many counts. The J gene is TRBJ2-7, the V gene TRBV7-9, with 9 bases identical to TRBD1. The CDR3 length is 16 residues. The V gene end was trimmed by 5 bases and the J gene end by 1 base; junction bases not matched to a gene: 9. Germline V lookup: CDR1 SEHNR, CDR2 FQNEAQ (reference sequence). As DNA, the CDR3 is TGTGCCAGCAGCCCACAGGGGGCAGACAAGTCCTACGAGCAGTACTTC. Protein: CASSPQGADKSYEQYF.

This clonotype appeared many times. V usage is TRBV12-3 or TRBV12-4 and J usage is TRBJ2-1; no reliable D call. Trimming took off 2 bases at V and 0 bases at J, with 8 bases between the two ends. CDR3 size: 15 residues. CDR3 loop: CASSLQRPSYNEQFF. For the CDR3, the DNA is TGTGCCAGCAGTTTACAGCGCCCCTCCTACAATGAGCAGTTCTTC.

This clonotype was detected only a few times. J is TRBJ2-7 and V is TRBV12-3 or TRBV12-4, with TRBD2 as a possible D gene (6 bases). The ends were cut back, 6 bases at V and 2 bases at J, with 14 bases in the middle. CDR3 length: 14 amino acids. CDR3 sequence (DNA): TGTGCCAGCAGACTAGCTCCGGGACCCTACGAGCAGTACTTC. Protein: CASRLAPGPYEQYF.

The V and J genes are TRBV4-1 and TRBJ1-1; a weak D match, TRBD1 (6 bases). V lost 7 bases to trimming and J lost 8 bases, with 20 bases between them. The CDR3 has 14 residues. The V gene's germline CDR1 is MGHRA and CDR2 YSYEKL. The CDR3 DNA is TGCGCCAGCAACCAGCAACGGGGGGGCCCGGAAGCTTTCTTT. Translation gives CASNQQRGGPEAFF.

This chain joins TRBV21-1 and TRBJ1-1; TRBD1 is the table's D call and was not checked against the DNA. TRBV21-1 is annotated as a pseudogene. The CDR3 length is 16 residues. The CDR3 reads CASSKEGGPRRAEAFF. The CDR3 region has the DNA TGTGCCAGCAGCAAAGAAGGGGGACCGAGGAGGGCTGAAGCTTTCTTT.

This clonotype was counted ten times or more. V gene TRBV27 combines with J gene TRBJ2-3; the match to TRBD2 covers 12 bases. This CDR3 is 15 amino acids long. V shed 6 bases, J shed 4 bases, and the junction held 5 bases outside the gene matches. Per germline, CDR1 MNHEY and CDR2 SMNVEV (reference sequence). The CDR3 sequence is CASSLTSGRSDTQYF. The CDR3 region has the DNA TGTGCCAGCAGCCTTACTAGCGGGAGGTCAGATACGCAGTATTTT.

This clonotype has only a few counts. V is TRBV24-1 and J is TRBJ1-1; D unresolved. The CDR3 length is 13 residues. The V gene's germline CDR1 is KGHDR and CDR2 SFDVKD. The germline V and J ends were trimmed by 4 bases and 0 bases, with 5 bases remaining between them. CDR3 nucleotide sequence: TGTGCCACCAGTGACCTCATGAACACTGAAGCTTTCTTT. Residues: CATSDLMNTEAFF.

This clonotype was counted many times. CDR3 amino acids: CASISGTDEQYF. CDR3 sequence (DNA): TGTGCCAGCATATCAGGGACCGACGAGCAGTACTTC. The rearrangement links TRBV2 to TRBJ2-7, with D perhaps being TRBD1 or TRBD2 (5 bases each). The CDR3 loop spans 12 amino acids. The V and J ends lost 7 bases and 5 bases respectively, with 12 bases between them. CDR1 is SNHLY and CDR2 is FYNNEI in the germline V gene.

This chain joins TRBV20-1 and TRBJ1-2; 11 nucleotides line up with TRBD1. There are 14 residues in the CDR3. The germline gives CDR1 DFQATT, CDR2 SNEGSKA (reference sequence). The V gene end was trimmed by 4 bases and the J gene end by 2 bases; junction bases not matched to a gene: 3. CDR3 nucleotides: TGCAGTGCTACTGGACAGGGGGCCAACTATGGCTACACCTTC. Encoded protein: CSATGQGANYGYTF.

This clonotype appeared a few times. The CDR3 is CASRQGAISYEQYF. The CDR3 DNA reads TGCGCCAGCAGACAGGGGGCAATTTCCTACGAGCAGTACTTC. The rearrangement links TRBV5-1 to TRBJ2-7; 9 bases align to TRBD1. Germline V gene data show CDR1 as SGHRS and CDR2 as YFSETQ. The CDR3 loop spans 14 amino acids. J lost 1 base, V lost 5 bases, and 4 bases had no gene match.

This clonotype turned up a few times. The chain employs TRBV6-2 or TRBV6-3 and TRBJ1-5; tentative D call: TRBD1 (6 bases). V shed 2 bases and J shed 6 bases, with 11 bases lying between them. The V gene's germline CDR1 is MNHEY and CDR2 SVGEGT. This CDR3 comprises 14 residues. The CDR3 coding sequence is TGTGCCAGCAGTTACGGACAGTTGAGTCAGCCCCAGCATTTT. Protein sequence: CASSYGQLSQPQHF.

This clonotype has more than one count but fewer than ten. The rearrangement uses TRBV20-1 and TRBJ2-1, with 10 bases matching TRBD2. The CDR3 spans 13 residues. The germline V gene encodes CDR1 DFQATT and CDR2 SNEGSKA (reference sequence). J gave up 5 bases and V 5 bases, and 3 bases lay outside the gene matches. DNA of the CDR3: TGCAGTGCTGAGCGGGGGGGGCACAATGAGCAGTTCTTC. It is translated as CSAERGGHNEQFF.